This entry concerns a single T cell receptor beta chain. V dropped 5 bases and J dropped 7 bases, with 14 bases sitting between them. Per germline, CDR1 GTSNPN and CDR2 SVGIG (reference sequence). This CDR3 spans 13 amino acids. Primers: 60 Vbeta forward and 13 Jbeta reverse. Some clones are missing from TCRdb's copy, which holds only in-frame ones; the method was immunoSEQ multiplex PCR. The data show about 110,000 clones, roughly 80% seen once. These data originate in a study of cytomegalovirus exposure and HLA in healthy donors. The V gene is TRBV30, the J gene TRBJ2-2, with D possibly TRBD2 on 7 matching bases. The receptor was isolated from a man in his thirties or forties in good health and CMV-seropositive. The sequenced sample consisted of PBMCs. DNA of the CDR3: TGTGCCTGGGGGAGGGGGGATGGCGGGGAGCTGTTTTTT. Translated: CAWGRGDGGELFF.